This T cell receptor beta chain was sequenced for a study of blood T cells in healthy people across ages. Findings of the study overall: Significant beta diversity loss was already apparent by age around 36, declining roughly linearly.

This clonotype has a handful of counts. Its antigen remains unknown. Then a second PCR, running roughly 7 to 11 cycles, was carried out with a sample-barcoded 5' primer and a J-beta primer mix. One entry per CDR3 protein results from TCRdb running MiXCR on the 5' RACE reads. The data contain hundreds of thousands of distinct CDR3 sequences, 55% to 75% of them singletons. CDR1 MNHEY and CDR2 SMNVEV come from the germline V gene (reference sequence). V was pared by 2 bases and J by 5 bases, with 16 bases between. The CDR3 consists of 15 residues. The material sequenced was blood. The receptor was isolated from a man aged 25 to 40 in good health. This sequence joins TRBV27 and TRBJ2-7; D unresolved. CDR3 sequence: CASSLPGPAVDEQYF. Written as DNA, the CDR3 is TGTGCCAGCAGTTTACCCGGGCCGGCGGTGGACGAGCAGTACTTC.